This T cell receptor beta chain was captured in a study of blood T cell repertoires in COVID-19. About the research overall: Acute and convalescent COVID-19 specimens originated in the United States, Italy and Spain. T cells, B-cell-depleted T cells, or PBMCs provided the cDNA or gDNA that served as material.

The authors' processing: Nucleated cell counts were estimated from reference gene primer amplification. Here immunoSEQ multiplex PCR was the method, and the copy in TCRdb shows in-frame clones only, minus some. V and J calls and clone size come straight from that table; D and trimming were deduced from the DNA. This table holds 200,000 to 250,000 clones, less than 85% found once. Germline V gene sequence: CDR1 SQVTM, CDR2 ANQGSEA. The V end lost 2 bases, the J end lost 4 bases, and 6 bases lay between the germline ends. This CDR3 has 12 residues. Specimen: peripheral blood. This clonotype was sampled from a woman in her sixties or seventies with acute or convalescent COVID-19. J is TRBJ2-1 and V is TRBV29-1; D unclear. CDR3 amino acids: CSVEIQYNEQFF. In DNA form, the CDR3 reads TGCAGCGTTGAAATTCAGTACAATGAGCAGTTCTTC.